The T cell receptor beta chain under discussion was sequenced for a study of blood T cell repertoires in COVID-19. Sequencing was performed with immunoSEQ multiplex PCR; in TCRdb, only in-frame clones are kept and a portion is missing. Altogether 150,000 to 200,000 clones are present, more than 75% being singletons, with the ten largest covering roughly 0.58%. The CDR3 runs 14 residues. V was trimmed by 2 bases and J by 5 bases, leaving 13 bases between them. The germline V gene encodes CDR1 LGHDT and CDR2 YNNKEL (reference sequence). The chain has TRBV3-1 (or the pseudogene TRBV3-2) and TRBJ2-7; the D gene is possibly TRBD1 (6 bases). The sequenced sample was peripheral blood. The TCR was taken from a man aged 60 to 69 with COVID-19, enrolled during active disease. The CDR3 coding sequence is TGTGCCAGCAGCCAATTTATGGCAGGGGACGAGCAGTACTTC. It encodes CASSQFMAGDEQYF.